The 9 T cell receptor beta chains given below trace back to one sample, sequenced in a study of cytomegalovirus exposure and HLA in healthy donors. The primer mix had 60 Vbeta and 13 Jbeta primers. The data were produced by immunoSEQ multiplex PCR, yet TCRdb's version contains in-frame clones alone and is incomplete. This sample's table reports 150,000 to 250,000 clones. Sequences were obtained from PBMCs. These TCRs come from a boy between 10 and 17 years old in good health and CMV-seronegative.

CDR3 in DNA: TGTGCCACCAGCCTAGAAGCAACAGGGGGAACCGGGGAGCTGTTTTTT. Translation: CATSLEATGGTGELFF. V gene TRBV15 combines with J gene TRBJ2-2, with 8 bases identical to TRBD1. CDR1 and CDR2 (germline): LNHNV, YYDKDF (reference sequence). V lost 5 bases and J lost 5; bases outside the gene matches: 10. CDR3 length: 16 residues.

The CDR3 nucleotides are TGTGCCAGCAGCCGGAACACTGAAGCTTTCTTT. The encoded protein is CASSRNTEAFF. The chain joins TRBV7-9 to TRBJ1-1; D is unresolved. The CDR3 runs 11 residues. V was shortened by 5 bases and J by 1 base, with 2 bases between the two germline ends. Germline V gene data show CDR1 as SEHNR and CDR2 as FQNEAQ (reference sequence).

The chain joins TRBV19 to TRBJ1-1; TRBD1 agrees at 7 bases. The CDR3 length is 15 residues. V shed 4 bases, J shed 0 bases, and the junction held 5 bases outside the gene matches. Germline CDR1 and CDR2: LNHDA and SQIVND (reference sequence). Here the CDR3 DNA reads TGTGCCAGTAGTACGGGGGACAGCATGAACACTGAAGCTTTCTTT. This sequence encodes CASSTGDSMNTEAFF.

The chain employs TRBV13 and TRBJ2-7; possibly TRBD1 for D (5 bases). Germline V gene data show CDR1 as PRHDT and CDR2 as FYEKMQ (reference sequence). CDR3 length equals 16 residues. The V end was cut by 4 bases, the J end by 1 base, with 17 bases between. The chain's CDR3 is CASSSTGPLGSYEQYF. The CDR3 nucleotides are TGTGCCAGCAGCTCAACAGGACCGCTGGGGTCCTACGAGCAGTACTTC. Full variable domain (remainder filled in from reference TRBV13 and TRBJ2-7): AAGVIQSPRHLIKEKRETATLKCYPIPRHDTVYWYQQGPGQDPQFLISFYEKMQSDKGSIPDRFSAQQFSDYHSELNMSSLELGDSALYFCASSSTGPLGSYEQYFGPGTRLTVT.

The chain carries TRBV6-5 and TRBJ2-3, with 7 nucleotides matching TRBD2. Losses at the gene ends were 7 bases for V and 7 bases for J; bases not matched to a gene: 11. The CDR3 is made up of 14 amino acids. Germline loops: CDR1 MNHEY, CDR2 SVGAGI. CDR3 region: CASTTPGGLNTQYF. CDR3 coding DNA: TGTGCCAGCACCACACCCGGGGGGTTGAATACGCAGTATTTT.

This sequence joins TRBV30 and TRBJ1-5; 7 bases match TRBD1. V shed 1 base and J 6 bases; nucleotides not matched to a gene: 6. Looked up from germline, CDR1 is GTSNPN and CDR2 is SVGIG (reference sequence). The CDR3 runs 14 residues. CDR3 coding DNA: TGTGCCTGGAGTGGAGGACAGGTGCCTCAGCCCCAGCATTTT. It codes for CAWSGGQVPQPQHF.

The chain links TRBV5-5 to TRBJ1-5; the match to TRBD1 covers 11 bases. Per the germline V gene, CDR1 is SGHKS and CDR2 is YYEKEE (reference sequence). The CDR3 is 15 residues long. V shed 4 bases, J shed 6 bases, and the junction held 6 bases outside the gene matches. The CDR3 coding sequence is TGTGCCAGCAGCGTAGGGACAGGGGGAACTCAGCCCCAGCATTTT. This encodes CASSVGTGGTQPQHF.

As for this clone: Different DNA sequences within this sample yield the same CDR3. The chain has TRBV10-3 and TRBJ1-2; the match to TRBD1 covers 11 bases. Germline CDR1 reads ENHRY; CDR2 reads SYGVKD. Trimming took 6 bases from V and 0 from J; bases not matched to a gene: 3. There are 15 residues in the CDR3. The CDR3 DNA reads as TGTGCCATCAGGGGACAGGGGGACTCTAACTATGGCTACACCTTC. This encodes CAIRGQGDSNYGYTF.

V gene TRBV7-2 combines with J gene TRBJ2-7; TRBD1 matches at 8 bases. CDR3 length equals 16 residues. The V gene end was trimmed by 1 base and the J gene end by 3 bases; junction bases not matched to a gene: 8. The germline V gene has CDR1 SGHTA and CDR2 FQGNSA. This chain's CDR3 is CASSLVGTGPNYEQYF. The CDR3 nucleotides are TGTGCCAGCAGCTTAGTAGGGACAGGCCCTAACTACGAGCAGTACTTC.